The clone carrying this T cell receptor (beta chain) has just a few counts. The entry originates in a study of blood T cell repertoires in COVID-19. Assay used: immunoSEQ multiplex PCR; TCRdb lists only in-frame clones, some missing. Of about 250,000 clones listed, 70% to 90% are singletons. This CDR3 comprises 14 residues. V gave up 5 bases and J gave up 4 bases; unmatched junction bases: 3. Per germline, CDR1 LNHNV and CDR2 YYDKDF (reference sequence). The clonotype comes from a man aged 18-30 years with active or convalescent COVID-19. The rearrangement joins TRBV15 to TRBJ2-2, with 8 bases identical to TRBD1. Sequencing was performed on peripheral blood. Here the CDR3 DNA reads TGTGCCACCAGCGTCAGGGGGCCCACCGGGGAGCTGTTTTTT. Translated: CATSVRGPTGELFF.